This T cell receptor beta chain emerged from a study of metastatic and nonmetastatic thyroid tumors. Turning to the study itself: Patients with malignant and benign thyroid disease provided blood and tumor or nodule tissue, whose repertoires were compared.

In the study's own analysis: The study built a papillary thyroid cancer distant-metastasis classifier from CDR3 differences across clinicopathological groups. MiXCR re-clonotyped the PCR reads for TCRdb. These V and J calls rely on TCRdb rather than the paper's analysis. The data contain about 92,000 clones, 15% of them singletons. The CDR3 runs 15 residues. Trimming pared 6 bases from V and 5 bases from J, leaving 20 bases between. Germline CDR1 is MNHEY and CDR2 is SMNVEV (reference sequence). This clone was observed many times. Its antigen is still unknown. Study-wide results and limits: When malignant thyroid tumors were compared with benign nodules, TCR beta diversity was reportedly significantly higher in the malignant tumors. This held in both blood and tumor samples.

All patients were untreated before thyroid surgery. This clonotype originated in a female donor with papillary thyroid cancer or a benign thyroid nodule (not recorded which). Some clones in this sample may be carry-over from other donors' samples. Input material: blood. J is TRBJ2-7 and V is TRBV27, with no clear D. The CDR3, as DNA: TGTGCCAGCAGCGGGTCCGGTATTTTGAACGACGAGCAGTACTTC. Residues: CASSGSGILNDEQYF.